The 19 T cell receptor beta chains in this list originate from one sample, sequenced in a study of T cells in Graves' hyperthyroidism and ophthalmopathy. Authors of the study amplified TCR beta CDR3 regions from RNA transcripts. Using the HTBI primer set, a first-round RT-PCR was run on the TCR CDR3. TCRdb itself ran the multiplex PCR reads through MiXCR, one entry per CDR3 protein. The sample contains roughly 500,000 distinct CDR3 sequences, around a quarter of which appear only once. The sequenced sample consisted of blood. These receptor sequences come from a woman aged 25 to 39 with Graves' ophthalmopathy.

This clonotype has at least ten counts. The chain combines TRBV6-1 with TRBJ1-5; no firm D call. The germline CDR1 and CDR2 sequences are MNHNS and SASEGT. The CDR3 is made up of 14 amino acids. V shed 1 base and J shed 5 bases, with 9 bases lying between them. The CDR3 loop reads CASSEGRRYQPQHF. Written as DNA, the CDR3 is TGTGCCAGCAGTGAAGGACGGCGATATCAGCCCCAGCATTTT.

This clonotype was seen at least ten times. The chain recombines TRBV6-5 with TRBJ2-7; D call uncertain. CDR3 size: 13 residues. The V gene lost 6 bases and the J gene lost 0 bases, with 9 bases spanning the gap. In germline, CDR1 is MNHEY, CDR2 SVGAGI. CDR3 protein: CASSYIRSYEQYF. In nucleotides, the CDR3 is TGTGCCAGCAGCTATATTCGCTCCTACGAGCAGTACTTC.

This clonotype was seen a few times. This CDR3 is missing its conserved last phenylalanine or tryptophan, likely due to a read error. The CDR3 loop is CASTTLRGNTEAFL. The CDR3 DNA is TGTGCCAGCACCACCCTGCGAGGAAACACTGAAGCTTTCCTT. The chain links TRBV7-9 to TRBJ1-1; no clear D gene. The CDR3 length is 14 residues. Trimming took off 7 bases at V and 2 bases at J, with 14 bases between the two ends. Germline loops: CDR1 SEHNR, CDR2 FQNEAQ (reference sequence).

This clonotype has at least ten counts. The gene calls are TRBV6-5 and TRBJ2-5, with D uncertain. The CDR3 totals 11 residues. Trimming removed 3 bases at V and 10 bases at J, with 9 bases between. CDR1 and CDR2 (germline): MNHEY, SVGAGI. CDR3 sequence reads: CASSYGLDQYF. CDR3 nucleotides: TGTGCCAGCAGTTATGGGCTAGACCAGTACTTC.

This clonotype appeared a few times. The V call is TRBV7-9, the J call TRBJ2-4; perhaps TRBD2 as D (5 bases). The CDR3 loop spans 15 amino acids. V shed 3 bases and J shed 1 base, with 10 bases lying between them. Germline loops: CDR1 SEHNR, CDR2 FQNEAQ (reference sequence). CDR3 region: CASSLRDSAKNIQYF. The CDR3 DNA follows: TGTGCCAGCAGCTTGAGGGATTCGGCCAAAAACATTCAGTACTTC.

Many counts were recorded for this clonotype. The rearrangement joins TRBV10-3 to TRBJ1-5, with D maybe TRBD1 (6 bases). This CDR3 is built from 14 residues. Germline CDR1 reads ENHRY; CDR2 reads SYGVKD. The V end was cut by 10 bases, the J end by 3 bases, with 16 bases between. CDR3 DNA: TGTGCCACCAATCAGGACAGTTACAATCAGCCCCAGCATTTT. Amino acids: CATNQDSYNQPQHF.

This clonotype was seen a few times. The rearrangement uses TRBV3-1 and TRBJ1-5; D is ambiguous. CDR3 length: 15 residues. V lost 2 bases to trimming and J lost 4 bases, with 12 bases between them. The germline CDR1 and CDR2 sequences are LGHDT and YNNKEL (reference sequence). The chain's CDR3 is CASSQRGTVNQPQHF. In DNA form, the CDR3 reads TGTGCCAGCAGCCAAAGAGGAACAGTTAATCAGCCCCAGCATTTT.

This clonotype was recorded once. The rearrangement links TRBV20-1 to TRBJ2-5, with 7 bases aligning to TRBD1. This CDR3 is 17 amino acids long. Germline-derived CDR1 and CDR2 are DFQATT and SNEGSKA (reference sequence). V was clipped by 5 bases and J by 2 bases; unmatched bases: 17. CDR3 loop: CSASTGLGSITQETQYF. CDR3 in DNA: TGCAGTGCTTCGACAGGGCTAGGCTCTATAACACAAGAGACCCAGTACTTC.

A few counts support this clonotype. Written as DNA, the CDR3 is TGCAGTGCCGAGGCCGCCTACGAGCAGTACTTC. Translating gives CSAEAAYEQYF. The chain combines TRBV20-1 with TRBJ2-7; D remains unclear. The CDR3 is 11 amino acids. Deletions cut 6 bases from V and 2 bases from J, with 8 bases between. The V gene's germline CDR1 is DFQATT and CDR2 SNEGSKA (reference sequence).

This chain connects TRBV30 to TRBJ2-7, with a tentative D call TRBD1 (6 bases). V was trimmed by 1 base and J by 2 bases, leaving 6 bases between them. Germline V gene data show CDR1 as GTSNPN and CDR2 as SVGIG (reference sequence). CDR3 length: 12 amino acids. The CDR3 region is CAWSGQAYEQYF. The CDR3, as DNA: TGTGCCTGGAGTGGACAGGCCTACGAGCAGTACTTC.

The J gene is TRBJ2-7, the V gene TRBV29-1; D is possibly TRBD2 (5 bases). In germline, CDR1 is SQVTM, CDR2 ANQGSEA. This CDR3 has 14 amino acids. Trimming shortened V by 0 bases and J by 7 bases, and 16 bases separated the two germline ends. This chain's CDR3 is CSVEDQTGGREQYF. Here the CDR3 DNA reads TGCAGCGTTGAAGATCAGACTGGAGGTCGGGAGCAGTACTTC.

This chain connects TRBV6-1 to TRBJ1-5, with a possible D match to TRBD1 (5 bases). The CDR3 has 15 amino acids. Germline V gives CDR1 MNHNS, CDR2 SASEGT. V was shortened by 4 bases and J by 4 bases, with 14 bases between the two germline ends. This chain's CDR3 is CASSAWTAGNQPQHF. The CDR3 region has the DNA TGTGCCAGCAGTGCTTGGACGGCAGGGAATCAGCCCCAGCATTTT.

The sample holds a few counts of this clonotype. The chain couples TRBV4-1 to TRBJ2-5; unclear D gene. Germline values: CDR1 MGHRA, CDR2 YSYEKL. This CDR3 spans 14 amino acids. V lost 2 bases, J lost 2 bases, and 9 bases lay in between. The DNA for the CDR3 is TGCGCCAGCAGCCAACAAGAAGTTCAAGAGACCCAGTACTTC. It is translated as CASSQQEVQETQYF.

The rearrangement links TRBV5-8 to TRBJ1-2, with 8 nucleotides matching TRBD1. Germline values: CDR1 SGHTS, CDR2 YDEGEE. Trimming cost V 4 bases and J 10 bases; bases outside gene matches: 15. The CDR3 is 15 residues long. CDR3 DNA sequence: TGTGCCAGCAGCCTCCGACAGGGGCCTTCCTTTATCTACACCTTC. Protein: CASSLRQGPSFIYTF.

This clonotype was seen many times. The junction and the germline gene differ at one end; a read error may be behind it. In DNA form, the CDR3 reads TGTGCTAGCAGCTCTTGGGGCGGGGAGACCCAGTACTTC. Translating gives CASSSWGGETQYF. The chain links TRBV7-7 to TRBJ2-5; the D call may be TRBD1 or TRBD2 (5 bases each). Per the germline V gene, CDR1 is SSHAT and CDR2 is FNYEAQ (reference sequence). CDR3 size: 13 residues.

The V gene is TRBV12-3 or TRBV12-4, the J gene TRBJ1-2; TRBD1 agrees at 10 bases. Trimming removed 5 bases from V and 9 bases from J; junction bases left unmatched: 6. The CDR3 spans 13 residues. The CDR3 protein is CASSAGQGSRYTF. CDR3 nucleotides: TGTGCCAGCAGTGCGGGACAGGGGTCGCGCTACACCTTC.

This chain links TRBV4-2 with TRBJ2-2, with D perhaps TRBD1 or TRBD2 (5 bases each). Germline-derived CDR1 and CDR2 are LGHNA and YNFKEQ. The CDR3 has 15 residues. With 4 bases removed from V and 4 bases from J, the gap between germline ends came to 13 bases. The CDR3 DNA sequence: TGTGCCAGCAGCCCTAGGGACGGAACCACCGGGGAGCTGTTTTTT. It is translated as CASSPRDGTTGELFF.

This clonotype was counted ten times or more. The CDR3 DNA reads as TGCAGTGCTAGAGACACAGCAAGGGGAATCCAGTACTTC. This translates into CSARDTARGIQYF. This sequence joins TRBV20-1 and TRBJ2-5, with D perhaps matching TRBD1 (5 bases). The CDR3 totals 13 residues. V was cut by 0 bases and J by 10 bases, with 15 bases left in between. In germline, CDR1 is DFQATT, CDR2 SNEGSKA (reference sequence).

This clonotype was counted ten times or more. The rearrangement links TRBV6-1 to TRBJ2-7; D call uncertain. Deletions cut 7 bases from V and 3 bases from J, with 13 bases between. The CDR3 runs 13 residues. Germline lookup yields CDR1 MNHNS and CDR2 SASEGT. CDR3 amino acids: CASNPSGDYEQYF. The CDR3, as DNA: TGTGCCAGCAACCCCTCGGGTGACTACGAGCAGTACTTC.